Below are 13 T cell receptor beta chains sequenced from a single sample in a study of blood T cell repertoires in COVID-19. The protocol was immunoSEQ multiplex PCR, while the TCRdb copy is restricted to in-frame clones and leaves out a portion. There are 200,000 to 250,000 clones in the sample; 88% occur only once, and about 2.6% lies in the top ten. Material: PBMCs or T cells enriched from blood (not recorded which). The source of these receptors is a woman aged 30 to 39 who had recovered from COVID-19.

The rearrangement joins TRBV7-8 to TRBJ2-1, with TRBD2 as a possible D gene (6 bases). The CDR3 length is 16 residues. V was trimmed by 3 bases and J by 2 bases, leaving 14 bases between them. From germline, CDR1 is SGHVS and CDR2 FQNEAQ. Here the CDR3 DNA reads TGTGCCAGCAGCTTTCGGAGGGTCCAAACCTACAATGAGCAGTTCTTC. Translated: CASSFRRVQTYNEQFF.

The chain recombines TRBV7-3 with TRBJ2-1; possible D gene TRBD1, 6 bases. The CDR3 totals 16 residues. The V gene's germline CDR1 is SGHTA and CDR2 FQGTGA. The V and J ends lost 0 bases and 4 bases respectively, with 13 bases between them. CDR3 DNA sequence: TGTGCCAGCAGCTTAACTCCGGACAGACTATACAATGAGCAGTTCTTC. Translation gives CASSLTPDRLYNEQFF. Combining the CDR3 with reference TRBV7-3 and TRBJ2-1 gives the whole variable domain GAGVSQTPSNKVTEKGKYVELRCDPISGHTALYWYRQSLGQGPEFLIYFQGTGAADDSGLPNDRFFAVRPEGSVSTLKIQRTERGDSAVYLCASSLTPDRLYNEQFFGPGTRLTVL.

The chain employs TRBV9 and TRBJ2-7; 10 bases line up with TRBD1. J gave up 3 bases and V 4 bases, and 7 bases lay outside the gene matches. The CDR3 consists of 15 residues. Germline loops: CDR1 SGDLS, CDR2 YYNGEE. The chain's CDR3 is CASSSPGQGIYEQYF. The CDR3 DNA is TGTGCCAGCAGCTCGCCGGGACAGGGGATCTACGAGCAGTACTTC.

The chain carries TRBV7-2 and TRBJ2-7, with a weak D call TRBD1 (6 bases). CDR1 is SGHTA, CDR2 FQGNSA, per germline. The CDR3 consists of 13 residues. The V end was cut by 5 bases, the J end by 4 bases, with 12 bases between. CDR3 residues: CASSRAQGYEQYF. The CDR3 region has the DNA TGTGCCAGCAGCCGCGCACAGGGATACGAGCAGTACTTC.

The chain carries TRBV9 and TRBJ2-2; 8 bases are a match to TRBD1. In germline, CDR1 is SGDLS, CDR2 YYNGEE. The CDR3 spans 16 residues. V lost 4 bases to trimming and J lost 0 bases; unmatched junction nucleotides: 5. Here the CDR3 DNA reads TGTGCCAGCAGCCCGACGGGACAGGCGAACACCGGGGAGCTGTTTTTT. Amino acid sequence: CASSPTGQANTGELFF.

The genes are TRBV25-1 and TRBJ1-6, with TRBD1 as a possible D gene (5 bases). V lost 5 bases and J 7 bases, leaving 12 bases between the germline ends. This CDR3 comprises 14 residues. The germline gives CDR1 MGHDK, CDR2 SYGVNS. The CDR3: CASSFNRRNSPLHF. The CDR3 nucleotides read TGTGCCAGCAGTTTCAACAGGCGGAATTCACCCCTCCACTTT.

This clone was found once. The rearrangement links TRBV7-3 to TRBJ2-2; 9 nucleotides align to TRBD1. The CDR3 consists of 16 residues. Germline values: CDR1 SGHTA, CDR2 FQGTGA. J was trimmed by 3 bases and V by 5 bases; bases with no gene match: 7. The CDR3 protein is CASSMRTGADTGELFF. The CDR3 nucleotides read TGTGCCAGCAGCATGCGGACAGGGGCGGACACCGGGGAGCTGTTTTTT.

The rearrangement joins TRBV7-6 to TRBJ1-1, with 8 bases matching TRBD1. Trimming cost V 2 bases and J 0 bases; bases outside gene matches: 11. The CDR3 loop spans 18 amino acids. Germline V gene sequence: CDR1 SGHVS, CDR2 FNYEAQ. The CDR3 protein is CASSLYRQGLGMNTEAFF. For the CDR3, the DNA is TGTGCCAGCAGCTTATACCGACAGGGGTTGGGGATGAACACTGAAGCTTTCTTT. The full variable domain, in which reference TRBV7-6 and TRBJ1-1 provide the parts outside the CDR3, is GAGVSQSPRYKVTKRGQDVALRCDPISGHVSLYWYRQALGQGPEFLTYFNYEAQQDKSGLPNDRFSAERPEGSISTLTIQRTEQRDSAMYRCASSLYRQGLGMNTEAFFGQGTRLTVV.

The V gene is TRBV5-1, the J gene TRBJ1-1; 7 nucleotides line up with TRBD1. Germline V gene lookup returns CDR1 SGHRS and CDR2 YFSETQ. The CDR3 extends over 16 amino acids. V lost 4 bases, J lost 1 base, and 10 bases stayed unmatched. The CDR3 is CASSAGHKGANTEAFF. The CDR3 DNA sequence: TGCGCCAGCAGCGCAGGACATAAGGGGGCGAACACTGAAGCTTTCTTT.

The chain links TRBV5-1 to TRBJ1-6, with 7 bases matching TRBD1. In germline, CDR1 is SGHRS, CDR2 YFSETQ. V shed 3 bases, J shed 5 bases, and the junction held 5 bases outside the gene matches. The CDR3 covers 15 residues. The CDR3 DNA reads as TGCGCCAGCAGCTCCCAGGGGGGCGATAATTCACCCCTCCACTTT. Residues: CASSSQGGDNSPLHF.

The chain combines TRBV4-3 with TRBJ1-1; 7 bases are shared with TRBD1. The CDR3 is 18 residues long. Germline CDR1 is LGHNA and CDR2 is YSLEER. The V gene end was trimmed by 0 bases and the J gene end by 10 bases; junction bases not matched to a gene: 20. The CDR3 sequence: CASSQDLTDRFLHTRAFF. The DNA of the CDR3 is TGCGCCAGCAGCCAAGATCTAACGGACAGGTTTCTCCACACGAGAGCTTTCTTT.

The chain carries TRBV19 and TRBJ2-1; 8 bases are shared with TRBD2. V trimming: 5 bases; J trimming: 9 bases; junction bases outside the gene matches: 3. Germline loops: CDR1 LNHDA, CDR2 SQIVND (reference sequence). The CDR3 spans 12 residues. CDR3 DNA sequence: TGTGCCAGTAGTTGGACTAGCCGTGAGCAGTTCTTC. Its translation is CASSWTSREQFF.

V gene TRBV3-1 (or the pseudogene TRBV3-2) combines with J gene TRBJ1-2, with a tentative D call TRBD1 (5 bases). In germline, CDR1 is LGHDT, CDR2 YNNKEL (reference sequence). Trimming removed 1 base from V and 5 bases from J, with 17 bases in between. The CDR3 length is 16 residues. The CDR3 coding sequence is TGTGCCAGCAGCCAAGTCCCTCAGGGAGGGGTTTATGGCTACACCTTC. Translated: CASSQVPQGGVYGYTF.